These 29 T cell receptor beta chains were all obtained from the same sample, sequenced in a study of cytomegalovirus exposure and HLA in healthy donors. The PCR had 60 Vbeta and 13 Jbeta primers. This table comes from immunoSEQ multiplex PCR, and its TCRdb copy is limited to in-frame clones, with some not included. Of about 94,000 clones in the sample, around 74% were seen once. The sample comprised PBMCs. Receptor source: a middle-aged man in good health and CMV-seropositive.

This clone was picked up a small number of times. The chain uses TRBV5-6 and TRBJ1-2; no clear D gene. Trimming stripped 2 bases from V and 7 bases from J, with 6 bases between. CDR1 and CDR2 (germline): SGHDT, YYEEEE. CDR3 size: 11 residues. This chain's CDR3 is CASSFAGGYTF. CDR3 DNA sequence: TGTGCCAGCAGCTTCGCGGGTGGCTACACCTTC.

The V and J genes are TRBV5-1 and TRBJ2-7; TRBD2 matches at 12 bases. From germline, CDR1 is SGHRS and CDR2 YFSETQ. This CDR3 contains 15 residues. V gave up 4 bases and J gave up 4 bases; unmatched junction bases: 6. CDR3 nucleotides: TGCGCCAGCAGCCAAGGGACTAGCGGGTTATACGAGCAGTACTTC. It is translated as CASSQGTSGLYEQYF.

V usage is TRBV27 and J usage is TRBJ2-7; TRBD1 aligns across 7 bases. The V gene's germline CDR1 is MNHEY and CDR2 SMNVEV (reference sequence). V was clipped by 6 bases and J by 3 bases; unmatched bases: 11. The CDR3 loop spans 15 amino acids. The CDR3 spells CASSPTSTGRYEQYF. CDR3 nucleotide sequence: TGTGCCAGCAGCCCAACCTCGACAGGGCGCTACGAGCAGTACTTC.

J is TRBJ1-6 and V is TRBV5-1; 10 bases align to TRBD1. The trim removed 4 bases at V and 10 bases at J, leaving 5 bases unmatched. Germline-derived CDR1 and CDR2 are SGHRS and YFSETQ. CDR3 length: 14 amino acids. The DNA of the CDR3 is TGCGCCAGCAGCAGGGACAGGGGAATCTCACCCCTCCACTTT. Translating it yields CASSRDRGISPLHF.

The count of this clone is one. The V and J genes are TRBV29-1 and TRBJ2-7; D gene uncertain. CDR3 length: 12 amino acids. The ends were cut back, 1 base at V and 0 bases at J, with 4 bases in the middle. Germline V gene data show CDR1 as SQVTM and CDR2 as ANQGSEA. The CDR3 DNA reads TGCAGCGTTGAAGGGAGCTCCTACGAGCAGTACTTC. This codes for CSVEGSSYEQYF.

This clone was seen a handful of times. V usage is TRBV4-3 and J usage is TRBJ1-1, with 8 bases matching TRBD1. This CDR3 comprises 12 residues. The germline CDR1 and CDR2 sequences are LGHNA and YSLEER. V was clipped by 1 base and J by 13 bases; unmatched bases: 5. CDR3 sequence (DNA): TGCGCCAGCAGCCAAGGACAGGGGACGGTTTTCTTT. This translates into CASSQGQGTVFF.

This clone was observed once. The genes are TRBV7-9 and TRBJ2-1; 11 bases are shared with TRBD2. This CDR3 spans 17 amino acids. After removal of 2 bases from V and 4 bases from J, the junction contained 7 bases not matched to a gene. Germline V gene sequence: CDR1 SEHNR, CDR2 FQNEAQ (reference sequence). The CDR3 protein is CASSLPSLAGDYNEQFF. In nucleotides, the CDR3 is TGTGCCAGCAGCTTACCTTCACTAGCGGGGGATTACAATGAGCAGTTCTTC.

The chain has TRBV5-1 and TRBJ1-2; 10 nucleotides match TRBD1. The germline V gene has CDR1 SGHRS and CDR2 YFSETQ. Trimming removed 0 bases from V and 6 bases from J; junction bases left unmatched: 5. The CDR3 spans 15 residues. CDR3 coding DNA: TGCGCCAGCAGCTTGGGGGACAGGGGACTCCATGGCTACACCTTC. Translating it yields CASSLGDRGLHGYTF.

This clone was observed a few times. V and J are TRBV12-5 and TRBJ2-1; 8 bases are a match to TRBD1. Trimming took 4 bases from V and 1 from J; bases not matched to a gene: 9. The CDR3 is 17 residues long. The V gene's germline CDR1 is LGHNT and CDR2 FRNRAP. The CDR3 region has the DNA TGTGCTAGTGGTTCCGCAGGGGGCGCGAGTTCCTACAATGAGCAGTTCTTC. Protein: CASGSAGGASSYNEQFF.

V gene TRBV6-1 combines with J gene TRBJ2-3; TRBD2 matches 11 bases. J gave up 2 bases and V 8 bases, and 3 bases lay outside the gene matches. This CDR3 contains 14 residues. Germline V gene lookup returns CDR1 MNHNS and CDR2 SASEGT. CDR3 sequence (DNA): TGTGCCAGCGTAGCGGGGGGGCACACAGATACGCAGTATTTT. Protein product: CASVAGGHTDTQYF.

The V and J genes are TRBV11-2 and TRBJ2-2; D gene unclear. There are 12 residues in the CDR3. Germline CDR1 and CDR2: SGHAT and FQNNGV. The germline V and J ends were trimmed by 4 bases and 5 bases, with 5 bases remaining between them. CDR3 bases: TGTGCCAGCAGCTGGAGTACCGGGGAGCTGTTTTTT. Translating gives CASSWSTGELFF.

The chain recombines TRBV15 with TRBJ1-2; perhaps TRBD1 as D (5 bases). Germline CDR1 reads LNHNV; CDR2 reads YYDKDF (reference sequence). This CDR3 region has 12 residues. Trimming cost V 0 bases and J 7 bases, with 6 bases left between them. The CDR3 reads CATSRDQGGYTF. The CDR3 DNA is TGTGCCACCAGCAGAGATCAGGGTGGCTACACCTTC. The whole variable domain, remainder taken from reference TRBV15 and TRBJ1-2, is DAMVIQNPRYQVTQFGKPVTLSCSQTLNHNVMYWYQQKSSQAPKLLFHYYDKDFNNEADTPDNFQSRRPNTSFCFLDIRSPGLGDTAMYLCATSRDQGGYTFGSGTRLTVV.

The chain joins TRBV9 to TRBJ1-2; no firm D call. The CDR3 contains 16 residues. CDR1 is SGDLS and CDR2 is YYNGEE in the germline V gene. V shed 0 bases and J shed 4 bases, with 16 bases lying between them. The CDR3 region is CASSVGSPSAPYGYTF. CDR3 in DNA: TGTGCCAGCAGCGTAGGATCCCCGTCAGCGCCCTATGGCTACACCTTC.

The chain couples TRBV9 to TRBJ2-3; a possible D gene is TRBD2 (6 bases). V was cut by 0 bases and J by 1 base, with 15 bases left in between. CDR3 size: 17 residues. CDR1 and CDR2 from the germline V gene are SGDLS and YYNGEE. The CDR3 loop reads CASSVEMKTGGTDTQYF. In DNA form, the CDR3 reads TGTGCCAGCAGCGTAGAGATGAAAACGGGAGGCACAGATACGCAGTATTTT.

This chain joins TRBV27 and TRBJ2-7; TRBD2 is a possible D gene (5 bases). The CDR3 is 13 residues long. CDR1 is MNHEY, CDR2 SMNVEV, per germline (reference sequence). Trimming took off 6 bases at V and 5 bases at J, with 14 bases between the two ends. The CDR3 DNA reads TGTGCCAGCAGGGACCAAGGGCGGGACGAGCAGTACTTC. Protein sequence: CASRDQGRDEQYF.

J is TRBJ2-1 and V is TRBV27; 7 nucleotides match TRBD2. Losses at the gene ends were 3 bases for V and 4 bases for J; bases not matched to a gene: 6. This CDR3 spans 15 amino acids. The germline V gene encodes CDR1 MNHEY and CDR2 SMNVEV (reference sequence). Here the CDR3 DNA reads TGTGCCAGCAGTTTTAGAGGCGGGAGTTACAATGAGCAGTTCTTC. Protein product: CASSFRGGSYNEQFF.

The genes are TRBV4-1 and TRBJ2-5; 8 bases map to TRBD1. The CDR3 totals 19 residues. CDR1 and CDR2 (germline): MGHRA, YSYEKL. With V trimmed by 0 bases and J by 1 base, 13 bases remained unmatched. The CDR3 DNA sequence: TGCGCCAGCAGCCAAGAATCGGGCCTCGACAGGGGATTCCAAGAGACCCAGTACTTC. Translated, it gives CASSQESGLDRGFQETQYF.

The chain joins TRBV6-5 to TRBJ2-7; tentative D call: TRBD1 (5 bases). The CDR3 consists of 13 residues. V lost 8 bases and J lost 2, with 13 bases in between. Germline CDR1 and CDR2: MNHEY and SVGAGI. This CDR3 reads CASAAGSTYEQYF. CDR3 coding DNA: TGTGCCAGCGCGGCAGGGTCCACCTACGAGCAGTACTTC.

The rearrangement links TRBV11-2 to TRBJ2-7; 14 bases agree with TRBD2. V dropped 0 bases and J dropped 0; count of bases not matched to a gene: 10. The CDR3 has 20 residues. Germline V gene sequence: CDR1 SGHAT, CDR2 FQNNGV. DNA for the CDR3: TGTGCCAGCAGCTTAGATCTTAAGGGACTAGCGGGAGCGAGCTCCTACGAGCAGTACTTC. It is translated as CASSLDLKGLAGASSYEQYF.

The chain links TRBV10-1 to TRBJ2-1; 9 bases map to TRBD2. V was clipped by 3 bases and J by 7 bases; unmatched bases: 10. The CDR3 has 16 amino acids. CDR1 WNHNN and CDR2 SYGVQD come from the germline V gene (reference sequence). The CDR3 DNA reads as TGCGCCAGCAGTGACTCTGGGGCGGGAGGGCCGAATGAGCAGTTCTTC. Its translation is CASSDSGAGGPNEQFF.

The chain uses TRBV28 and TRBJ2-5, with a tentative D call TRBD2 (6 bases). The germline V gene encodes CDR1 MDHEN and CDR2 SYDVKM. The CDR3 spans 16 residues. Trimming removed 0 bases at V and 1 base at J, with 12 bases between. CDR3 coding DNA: TGTGCCAGCAGTTTATGGGCTAGCGACTCCCAAGAGACCCAGTACTTC. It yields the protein CASSLWASDSQETQYF.

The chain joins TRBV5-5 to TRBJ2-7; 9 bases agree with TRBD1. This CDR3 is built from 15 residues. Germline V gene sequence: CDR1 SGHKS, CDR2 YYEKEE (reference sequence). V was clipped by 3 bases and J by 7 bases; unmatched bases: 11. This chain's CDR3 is CASSSTGQGRSEQYF. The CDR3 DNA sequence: TGTGCCAGCAGCTCTACGGGACAGGGTCGTTCGGAGCAGTACTTC.

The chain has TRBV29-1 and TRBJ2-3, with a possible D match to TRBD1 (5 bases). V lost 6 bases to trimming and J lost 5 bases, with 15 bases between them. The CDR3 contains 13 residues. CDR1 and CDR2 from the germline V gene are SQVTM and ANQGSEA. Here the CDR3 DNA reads TGCAGCGTCCGGACCGGCCAGGGAGATACGCAGTATTTT. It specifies CSVRTGQGDTQYF.

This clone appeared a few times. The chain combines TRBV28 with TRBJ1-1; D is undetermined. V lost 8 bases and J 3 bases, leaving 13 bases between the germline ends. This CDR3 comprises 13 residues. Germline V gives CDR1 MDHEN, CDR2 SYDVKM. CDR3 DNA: TGTGCCAGCCATACCTTGGGCGACACTGAAGCTTTCTTT. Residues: CASHTLGDTEAFF.

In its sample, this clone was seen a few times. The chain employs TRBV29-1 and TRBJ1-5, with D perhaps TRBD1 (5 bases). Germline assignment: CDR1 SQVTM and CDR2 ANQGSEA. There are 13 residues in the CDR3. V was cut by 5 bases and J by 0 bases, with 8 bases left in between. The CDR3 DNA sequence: TGCAGCGTTCAGGACAATAGCAATCAGCCCCAGCATTTT. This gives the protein CSVQDNSNQPQHF.

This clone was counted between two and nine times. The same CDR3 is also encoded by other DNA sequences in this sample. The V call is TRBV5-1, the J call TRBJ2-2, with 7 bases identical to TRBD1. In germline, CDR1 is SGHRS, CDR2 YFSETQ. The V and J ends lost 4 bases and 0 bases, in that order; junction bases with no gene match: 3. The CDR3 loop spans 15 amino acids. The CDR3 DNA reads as TGCGCCAGCAGCCCAGACAGGGCGAACACCGGGGAGCTGTTTTTT. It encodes CASSPDRANTGELFF.

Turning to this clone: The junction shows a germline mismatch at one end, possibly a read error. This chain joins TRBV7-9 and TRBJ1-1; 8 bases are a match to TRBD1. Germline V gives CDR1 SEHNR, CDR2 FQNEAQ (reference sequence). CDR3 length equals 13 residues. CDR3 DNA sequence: TGTTCCAGCAGCACAGGGGGAAACTATGAAGCTTTCTTT. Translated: CSSSTGGNYEAFF. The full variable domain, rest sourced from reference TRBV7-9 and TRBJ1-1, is DTGVSQNPRHKITKRGQNVTFRCDPISEHNRLYWYRQTLGQGPEFLTYFQNEAQLEKSRLLSDRFSAERPKGSFSTLEIQRTEQGDSAMYLCSSSTGGNYEAFFGQGTRLTVV.

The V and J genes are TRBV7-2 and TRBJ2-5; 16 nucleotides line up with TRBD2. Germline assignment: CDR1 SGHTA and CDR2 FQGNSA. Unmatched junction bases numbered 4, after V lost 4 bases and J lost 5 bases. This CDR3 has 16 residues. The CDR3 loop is CASSSGLAGGIETQYF. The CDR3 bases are TGTGCCAGCAGCTCGGGACTAGCGGGAGGGATCGAGACCCAGTACTTC.

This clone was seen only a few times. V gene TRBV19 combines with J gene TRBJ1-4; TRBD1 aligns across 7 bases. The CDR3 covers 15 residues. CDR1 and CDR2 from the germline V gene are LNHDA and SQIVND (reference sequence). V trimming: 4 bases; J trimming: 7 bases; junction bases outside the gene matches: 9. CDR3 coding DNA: TGTGCCAGTAGTAATAACAGGGGACGCGGTGAAAAACTGTTTTTT. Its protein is CASSNNRGRGEKLFF. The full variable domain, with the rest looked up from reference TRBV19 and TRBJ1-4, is DGGITQSPKYLFRKEGQNVTLSCEQNLNHDAMYWYRQDPGQGLRLIYYSQIVNDFQKGDIAEGYSVSREKKESFPLTVTSAQKNPTAFYLCASSNNRGRGEKLFFGSGTQLSVL.